This T cell receptor (beta chain) is drawn from a study of shared clonotypes between healthy human individuals (dated by TCRdb to the early 2020s). The study in broad terms: The cohort included a few men and a couple of women between 18 and 49 years of age. Different laboratories and diverse techniques were used to prepare libraries and sequence TCR repertoires, to increase sequencing depth and limit assay-specific biases. Blood TCR repertoires of roughly five healthy adults were deeply sequenced to estimate repertoire size and the extent of clonotype sharing between individuals. For each donor, CD4 naive and CD4 memory were each given three plates, CD8 naive was given two plates, and CD8 memory was given one plate. Leukapheresis yielded between about 0.94 and 9.5 billion PBMCs per donor. Beyond this particular receptor, the publication reports: When a few donors were compared, the shared fraction of clonotypes was around 4.6% for naive CD4, around 4% for naive CD8, more than 2% for memory CD4, and 0.35% to 0.5% for memory CD8. Clonotypes shared by all four sorted-subset donors showed higher generation probabilities than non-shared clonotypes. Rarefaction of sorted-subset datasets indicated incomplete sequencing despite the large sequencing depth. Sampling was restricted to blood, and TCR repertoires in tissues likely differ from the TCR repertoires found in blood. The small number of donors limited the genetic and exposure-history diversity represented. Larger estimated clonotype richness was generally found for naive subsets than for memory subsets. Pairwise subsampling led to the expectation that sequencing depth would affect the degree of clonotype sharing among donors.

CDR1 and CDR2, looked up from the germline V gene (reference sequence), are SEHNR and FQNEAQ. From its cysteine to its phenylalanine, the CDR3 spans 14 amino acids. Of all the DNA, just the CDR3 is kept, 42 bases in frame from base 1. V sheds 4 bases and J sheds 0 bases, leaving 8 bases between their ends. Donors were healthy HIV-negative adults with no recently reported acute infections or vaccinations. All donors were Caucasian adults living in Nashville, Tennessee, USA. CD4+ T cells were enriched by magnetic negative selection; naive cells were then positively selected on CD45RA, and the negative fraction formed the memory subset. Blood was collected by leukapheresis, and PBMCs were isolated by Ficoll-Histopaque density gradient centrifugation and then cryopreserved in liquid nitrogen vapor phase. Analytical flow cytometry was used to check the purity and quantity of each magnetically sorted T cell population. Genomic DNA was isolated from each sorted fraction and quantified by UV absorbance on a Nanodrop 2000c.

A note on this clone: Its antigen is currently not known. One base away there is no much larger clone; base qualities are not given.

TCR CDR3 regions were amplified from genomic DNA by multiplex PCR using the deep immunoSEQ assay. For each cell subset, the extracted genomic DNA was distributed evenly across all wells of several immunoSEQ 96-well plates, and each plate served as one replicate. For sorted subsets, around 200 ng genomic DNA, equal to 25,000 to 35,000 T cell genomes, was loaded into each replicate PCR. Purified libraries were measured with a Qubit 3.0 fluorometer, size-checked on a Bioanalyzer 2100, and measured again with the KAPA Library Quantification kit. Each immunoSEQ 96-well plate was sequenced on its own single-read 150-cycle Illumina NextSeq 550 flow cell. As for the original processing: The immunoSEQ output contained only junctional sequences without quality scores, so filtering could not match that applied to full-length reads. Sequences were annotated with PyIR, a Python wrapper for IgBLAST v1.9, using IMGT germline references to assign V/J genes and CDR3. Reads were filtered out if the reads had weak V/J assignments (E-value above 1e-6), no CDR3, stop codons, out-of-frame junctions, or ambiguous translated residues. V3J clonotypes were defined as sequences sharing an identical inferred V gene, J gene, and CDR3 amino acid sequence. The percentage overlap between two repertoires was calculated by dividing the number of shared unique clonotypes by the size of the smaller repertoire. Repertoire richness was assessed with RTK rarefaction, the Chao1 estimator, and Recon v2.1 estimates of unobserved clonotypes. OLGA was used to compute generation probabilities for all TCRbeta clonotypes that the gDNA method yielded from a handful of donors. TCRdb obtained this table from immuneACCESS and retained in-frame rearrangements with V and J assigned. These tables miss some clones; where compared with another copy, unresolved V genes account for less than half of the shortfall, and the remainder is unexplained. V and J calls and clone size are copied from that table; D and trimming were computed from the DNA. This sample holds around 1.6 million clones; around 98% were observed only once. In total, the top ten clones hold around 0.47% of the sample.

The sequence is built from TRBV7-9 and TRBJ2-3; no confident D gene assignment can be made. Sample: naive CD4+ T cells sorted from blood. Explained via the paper, the cell subset or site label denotes: CD45RA+ positively selected. This clonotype originated in a man aged 30 to 39 in good health. The CDR3 region has the sequence CASSSRLSTDTQYF. The DNA reads TGTGCCAGCAGCTCAAGGTTGAGCACAGATACGCAGTATTTT.